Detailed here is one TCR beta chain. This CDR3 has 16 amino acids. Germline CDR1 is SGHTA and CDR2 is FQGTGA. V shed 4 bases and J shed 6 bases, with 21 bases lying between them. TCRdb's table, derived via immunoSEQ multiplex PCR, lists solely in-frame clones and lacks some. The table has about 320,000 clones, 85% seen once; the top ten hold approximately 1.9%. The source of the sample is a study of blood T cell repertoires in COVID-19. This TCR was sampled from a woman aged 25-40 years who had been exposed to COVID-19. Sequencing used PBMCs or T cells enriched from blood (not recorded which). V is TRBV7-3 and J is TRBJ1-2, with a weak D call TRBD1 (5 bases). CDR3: CASSSQPGLDKNGYTF. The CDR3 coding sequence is TGTGCCAGCAGCTCGCAACCGGGTCTGGACAAGAATGGCTACACCTTC.